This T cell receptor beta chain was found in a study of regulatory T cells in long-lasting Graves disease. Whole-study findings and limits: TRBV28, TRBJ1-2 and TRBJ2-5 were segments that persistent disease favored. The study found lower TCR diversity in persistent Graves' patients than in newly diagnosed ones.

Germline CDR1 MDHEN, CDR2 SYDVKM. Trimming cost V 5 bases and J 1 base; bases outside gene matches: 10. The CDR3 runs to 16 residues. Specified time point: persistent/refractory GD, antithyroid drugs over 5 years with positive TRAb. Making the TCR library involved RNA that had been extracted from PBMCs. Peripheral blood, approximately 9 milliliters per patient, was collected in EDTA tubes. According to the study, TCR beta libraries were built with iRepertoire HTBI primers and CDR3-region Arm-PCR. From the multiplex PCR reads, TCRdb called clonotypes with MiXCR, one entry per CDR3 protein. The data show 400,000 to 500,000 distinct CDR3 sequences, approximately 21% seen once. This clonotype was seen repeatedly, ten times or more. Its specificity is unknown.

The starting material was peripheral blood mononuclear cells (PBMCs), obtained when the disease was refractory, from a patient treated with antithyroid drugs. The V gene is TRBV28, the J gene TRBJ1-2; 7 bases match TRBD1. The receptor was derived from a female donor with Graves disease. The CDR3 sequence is CASSPPGQPINYGYTF. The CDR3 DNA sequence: TGTGCCAGCAGTCCCCCGGGACAGCCAATTAACTATGGCTACACCTTC.